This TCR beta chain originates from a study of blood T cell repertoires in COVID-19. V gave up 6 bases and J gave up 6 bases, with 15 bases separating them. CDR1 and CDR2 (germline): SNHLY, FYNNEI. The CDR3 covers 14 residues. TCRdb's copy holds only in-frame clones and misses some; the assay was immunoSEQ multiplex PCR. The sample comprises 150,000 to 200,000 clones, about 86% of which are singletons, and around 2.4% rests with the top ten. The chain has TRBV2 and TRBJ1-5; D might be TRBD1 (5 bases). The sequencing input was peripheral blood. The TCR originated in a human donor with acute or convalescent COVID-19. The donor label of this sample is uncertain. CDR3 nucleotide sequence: TGTGCCAGCAGCCTGGACGGGGGAGGTCAGCCCCAGCATTTT. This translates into CASSLDGGGQPQHF.